Presented here are 17 T cell receptor beta chains from one specimen sequenced in a study of blood T cell repertoires in COVID-19 (TCRdb year 2020). The method was the immunoSEQ multiplex PCR assay. The clones in this table, taken by TCRdb from immuneACCESS, are in-frame only. Not every clone is retained; where verified, under half of the shortfall comes from an unresolved V gene, and the cause of the rest is unknown. Within this sample are some 230,000 clones, with 86% of them counted one time only. Of the sample, about 2.2% is held by the ten largest clones. Specimen: peripheral blood. Source of these receptors: a man younger than 40 who had recovered from COVID-19.

V and J are TRBV11-2 and TRBJ1-5; D is ambiguous. Between the trimmed V and J ends, which lost 6 bases and 6 bases, there was a span of 9 bases. The CDR3 totals 12 residues. Germline V gene data show CDR1 as SGHAT and CDR2 as FQNNGV. CDR3 sequence reads: CASSVFGQPQHF. As DNA, the CDR3 is TGTGCCAGCAGTGTCTTCGGTCAGCCCCAGCATTTT.

The chain couples TRBV5-6 to TRBJ1-6; possible D gene TRBD1, 5 bases. From germline, CDR1 is SGHDT and CDR2 YYEEEE. The CDR3 is 17 residues long. V lost 1 base and J 7 bases, leaving 18 bases between the germline ends. The CDR3 DNA follows: TGTGCCAGCAGCTTGAGTTCAGGGAGGGCAAGGAATTCACCCCTCCACTTT. Its protein product is CASSLSSGRARNSPLHF.

V gene TRBV19 combines with J gene TRBJ1-2; the D is unclear. The germline CDR1 and CDR2 sequences are LNHDA and SQIVND (reference sequence). This CDR3 contains 11 residues. The V end was cut by 3 bases, the J end by 8 bases, with 7 bases between. In nucleotides, the CDR3 is TGTGCCAGTAGTATCGGCGGCGGCTACACCTTC. Its protein product is CASSIGGGYTF.

This CDR3 reads CASSPRGSGGLQGTQYF. CDR3 nucleotides: TGTGCCAGCTCACCACGGGGTAGCGGGGGACTACAGGGGACCCAGTACTTC. V usage is TRBV18 and J usage is TRBJ2-5, with 9 bases identical to TRBD2. This CDR3 region has 17 residues. Losses at the gene ends were 1 base for V and 7 bases for J; bases not matched to a gene: 13. From germline, CDR1 is KGHSH and CDR2 LQKENI.

The chain combines TRBV5-1 with TRBJ2-2, with 9 bases matching TRBD2. V gave up 7 bases and J gave up 2 bases; unmatched junction bases: 6. This CDR3 is built from 15 residues. Germline values: CDR1 SGHRS, CDR2 YFSETQ. CDR3 region: CASYERGENTGELFF. The CDR3 nucleotides are TGCGCCAGCTACGAGCGGGGGGAAAACACCGGGGAGCTGTTTTTT.

This sequence joins TRBV30 and TRBJ1-5; no reliable D call. The V end was cut by 2 bases, the J end by 1 base, with 6 bases between. CDR3 size: 13 residues. CDR1 GTSNPN and CDR2 SVGIG come from the germline V gene (reference sequence). The CDR3 loop reads CAWSPRSNQPQHF. In DNA, the CDR3 is TGTGCCTGGAGTCCGAGAAGCAATCAGCCCCAGCATTTT.

This chain uses TRBV27 with TRBJ1-5; TRBD1 aligns across 9 bases. This CDR3 is 16 amino acids long. CDR1 MNHEY and CDR2 SMNVEV come from the germline V gene (reference sequence). V shed 6 bases, J shed 3 bases, and the junction held 9 bases outside the gene matches. The CDR3 DNA sequence: TGTGCCAGCAGCCCGACGACAGGGGGGACCAATCAGCCCCAGCATTTT. Amino acids: CASSPTTGGTNQPQHF.

This clone was counted only a few times. V usage is TRBV4-2 and J usage is TRBJ2-2, with D perhaps TRBD2 (5 bases). The length of the CDR3 is 15 residues. Trimming cost V 1 base and J 1 base, with 7 bases left between them. The germline CDR1 and CDR2 sequences are LGHNA and YNFKEQ. The CDR3 spells CASSQVAGNTGELFF. The CDR3 nucleotides are TGTGCCAGCAGCCAAGTGGCGGGGAACACCGGGGAGCTGTTTTTT.

The chain couples TRBV10-3 to TRBJ1-5; weak D call: TRBD1 (5 bases). Germline CDR1 ENHRY, CDR2 SYGVKD. This CDR3 region has 16 residues. V was shortened by 0 bases and J by 4 bases, with 13 bases between the two germline ends. The CDR3 bases are TGTGCCATCAGTGAGTCTGGGGCACAGGAGAATCAGCCCCAGCATTTT. Translated: CAISESGAQENQPQHF.

This clone was recorded only once. This chain connects TRBV9 to TRBJ2-7, with TRBD1 as a possible D gene (5 bases). Germline V gives CDR1 SGDLS, CDR2 YYNGEE. This CDR3 is built from 15 residues. The V and J ends lost 0 bases and 2 bases respectively, with 12 bases between them. CDR3 protein: CASSVDQGITYEQYF. CDR3 coding DNA: TGTGCCAGCAGCGTAGATCAGGGTATCACCTACGAGCAGTACTTC.

In nucleotides, the CDR3 is TGCGCCAGCAGTGACAGAGGCAGTGTGGCTCCCTCGGACACTGAAGCTTTCTTT. It codes for CASSDRGSVAPSDTEAFF. The V and J genes are TRBV10-1 and TRBJ1-1; D call uncertain. The CDR3 runs to 18 residues. With 3 bases removed from V and 3 bases from J, the gap between germline ends came to 23 bases. Germline CDR1 and CDR2: WNHNN and SYGVQD (reference sequence).

The chain joins TRBV7-9 to TRBJ1-6, with D possibly being TRBD1 (5 bases). CDR3 size: 14 residues. V lost 5 bases and J 8 bases, leaving 13 bases between the germline ends. CDR1 is SEHNR, CDR2 FQNEAQ, per germline (reference sequence). The CDR3 region is CASSIQGRDSPLHF. The CDR3 region has the DNA TGTGCCAGCAGCATCCAGGGTCGGGATTCACCCCTCCACTTT.

The gene calls are TRBV5-4 and TRBJ2-3, with TRBD1 matching over 7 bases. This CDR3 comprises 16 residues. The germline CDR1 and CDR2 sequences are SGHNT and YYREEE (reference sequence). The trim removed 3 bases at V and 0 bases at J, leaving 7 bases unmatched. CDR3 DNA sequence: TGTGCCAGCAGCTGGAGACAGGGAGCTAGCACAGATACGCAGTATTTT. Its protein product is CASSWRQGASTDTQYF.

The rearrangement joins TRBV30 to TRBJ2-1; perhaps TRBD1 as D (5 bases). The CDR3 is 17 residues long. Trimming removed 7 bases at V and 0 bases at J, with 22 bases between. The germline gives CDR1 GTSNPN, CDR2 SVGIG (reference sequence). The CDR3 region is CASIRGSNPRSYNEQFF. As DNA, the CDR3 is TGTGCCTCCATTAGGGGCTCGAACCCCCGCTCCTACAATGAGCAGTTCTTC.

The rearrangement links TRBV11-2 to TRBJ1-2; 9 bases are shared with TRBD1. The CDR3 consists of 16 residues. Trimming took 1 base from V and 6 from J; bases not matched to a gene: 9. Germline CDR1 SGHAT, CDR2 FQNNGV. The CDR3 sequence: CASSLVAGQGSHGYTF. The CDR3 DNA sequence: TGTGCCAGCAGCTTAGTTGCGGGACAGGGTTCCCATGGCTACACCTTC.

The chain links TRBV27 to TRBJ2-2; D unresolved. Germline V CDR1 and CDR2: MNHEY, SMNVEV (reference sequence). There are 12 residues in the CDR3. V lost 5 bases and J 5 bases, leaving 6 bases between the germline ends. CDR3 bases: TGTGCCAGCAGTACTACAACCGGGGAGCTGTTTTTT. Amino acid sequence: CASSTTTGELFF.

The chain combines TRBV29-1 with TRBJ1-1; D not certain. CDR3 size: 13 residues. The ends were cut back, 0 bases at V and 1 base at J, with 6 bases in the middle. Germline V gene lookup returns CDR1 SQVTM and CDR2 ANQGSEA. CDR3 in amino acids: CSVEEAQNTEAFF. CDR3 DNA: TGCAGCGTTGAAGAGGCCCAGAACACTGAAGCTTTCTTT.